Detailed here is one TCR beta chain. This entry is derived from a study of blood T cell repertoires in COVID-19. Across the study: Collection of acute and convalescent COVID-19 samples took place in the United States, Italy and Spain.

In the authors' workflow: Amplification of reference gene primers was used by the study to estimate nucleated cell counts. The table came from immunoSEQ multiplex PCR; TCRdb's copy has only in-frame clones and leaves some out. Clonal size and the V and J genes are those of that table, whereas D and trimming came from the DNA. The data hold roughly 200,000 clones, with around 80% observed a single time. The CDR3 is 15 residues long. The trim removed 2 bases at V and 4 bases at J, leaving 6 bases unmatched. Germline V CDR1 and CDR2: SGHNT, YYREEE (reference sequence). Patients of the Seattle cohort, enrolled during active infection, were followed longitudinally.

The chain is built from TRBV5-4 and TRBJ1-1, with TRBD1 identical over 9 bases. The source material was peripheral blood. This TCR came from a woman older than 75 with COVID-19, enrolled during active disease. CDR3 coding DNA: TGTGCCAGCAGCTTTTACAGGGGGCTAGGCACTGAAGCTTTCTTT. It specifies CASSFYRGLGTEAFF. The variable domain in full, completed from reference TRBV5-4 and TRBJ1-1, reads ETGVTQSPTHLIKTRGQQVTLRCSSQSGHNTVSWYQQALGQGPQFIFQYYREEENGRGNFPPRFSGLQFPNYSSELNVNALELDDSALYLCASSFYRGLGTEAFFGQGTRLTVV.